The 14 T cell receptor beta chains below all came from one sample that was sequenced in a study of blood T cell repertoires in COVID-19 (dated by TCRdb to about 2020). Library preparation used the immunoSEQ multiplex PCR assay. Not all clones reach the TCRdb copy of this immuneACCESS table, which keeps in-frame sequences only. Checked studies attribute under half of the gap to unresolved V genes and leave the rest unexplained. This sample gives around 230,000 clones in total; 82% of them show up just once. Approximately 13% of the sample comes from the top ten. The sample comprised peripheral blood. Every receptor here comes from an older woman with active or convalescent COVID-19.

V and J are TRBV29-1 and TRBJ1-5; 8 bases map to TRBD1. V was pared by 4 bases and J by 5 bases, with 1 base of the junction left unmatched. CDR1 and CDR2 (germline): SQVTM, ANQGSEA. The CDR3 has 12 amino acids. CDR3 sequence (DNA): TGCAGCGTTGGACAGGGGCATCAGCCCCAGCATTTT. This encodes CSVGQGHQPQHF.

The gene calls are TRBV14 and TRBJ2-3; TRBD2 is a possible D gene (5 bases). V was clipped by 3 bases and J by 1 base, with 14 bases between them. The CDR3 totals 16 residues. Germline CDR1 and CDR2: SGHDN and FVKESK. CDR3 sequence (DNA): TGTGCCAGCAGCCACTCGAGGGCAGGACGCACAGATACGCAGTATTTT. Translation: CASSHSRAGRTDTQYF.

V is TRBV5-1 and J is TRBJ2-3; 8 bases agree with TRBD1. There are 16 residues in the CDR3. V dropped 0 bases and J dropped 6; count of bases not matched to a gene: 9. Germline CDR1 SGHRS, CDR2 YFSETQ. In DNA form, the CDR3 reads TGCGCCAGCAGCTTGGGCGGAGGGACAGGCGGGGATACGCAGTATTTT. Translated: CASSLGGGTGGDTQYF.

This sequence joins TRBV9 and TRBJ1-1; the match to TRBD1 covers 7 bases. CDR3 length equals 15 residues. Per germline, CDR1 SGDLS and CDR2 YYNGEE. Trimming removed 2 bases from V and 1 base from J; junction bases left unmatched: 5. The CDR3 nucleotides are TGTGCCAGCAGCGTCGTCGGACAGGCGAACACTGAAGCTTTCTTT. Translation gives CASSVVGQANTEAFF.

The chain employs TRBV6-6 and TRBJ2-7; unclear D gene. Germline CDR1 and CDR2: MNHNY and SVGAGI (reference sequence). Trimming removed 6 bases at V and 7 bases at J, with 19 bases between. The CDR3 loop spans 14 amino acids. The CDR3 here is CASSPERQASEQYF. The CDR3 DNA is TGTGCCAGCAGCCCAGAACGTCAGGCGTCGGAGCAGTACTTC.

V usage is TRBV7-6 and J usage is TRBJ2-7, with TRBD1 matching 7 bases. In germline, CDR1 is SGHVS, CDR2 FNYEAQ. V was clipped by 3 bases and J by 0 bases; unmatched bases: 5. CDR3 length: 15 residues. CDR3 residues: CASSFRDSFSYEQYF. In DNA, the CDR3 is TGTGCCAGCAGCTTCCGGGACAGCTTCTCCTACGAGCAGTACTTC.

V is TRBV7-2 and J is TRBJ1-1, with D perhaps matching TRBD1 (6 bases). V gave up 5 bases and J gave up 6 bases, with 16 bases separating them. This CDR3 is built from 14 residues. Germline loops: CDR1 SGHTA, CDR2 FQGNSA. The CDR3 sequence: CASSIGGGGPEAFF. In nucleotides, the CDR3 is TGTGCCAGCAGCATAGGCGGGGGCGGCCCTGAAGCTTTCTTT.

The rearrangement links TRBV7-3 to TRBJ2-7, with 9 bases aligning to TRBD1. CDR3 length: 16 residues. Trimming at V came to 0 bases and at J to 1 base, leaving 4 bases not matched to a gene. Germline V gives CDR1 SGHTA, CDR2 FQGTGA. CDR3 in amino acids: CASSLTPGQGSYEQYF. The CDR3 DNA reads as TGTGCCAGCAGCTTAACCCCCGGACAGGGGTCCTACGAGCAGTACTTC.

V is TRBV2 and J is TRBJ2-6, with 8 bases identical to TRBD2. The junction had 2 bases not matched to a gene; V was cut back by 5 bases and J by 2 bases. Germline V gene data show CDR1 as SNHLY and CDR2 as FYNNEI. The CDR3 sequence is 15 residues long. The CDR3 region is CASSREGTGANVLTF. The CDR3 DNA follows: TGTGCCAGCAGTCGGGAGGGTACTGGGGCCAACGTCCTGACTTTC.

This clone was observed a handful of times. This sequence joins TRBV21-1 and TRBJ2-3; the DNA was not used to check the table's D call, TRBD2. TRBV21-1 is termed a pseudogene. The CDR3 contains 19 residues. The CDR3 sequence is CASSDGGEPWRFGTDTQYF. CDR3 DNA sequence: TGTGCCAGCAGTGACGGGGGGGAGCCCTGGCGGTTTGGCACAGATACGCAGTATTTT.

Of note for this clone: One end of the junction does not line up with germline, which may come from a read error. The V call is TRBV7-7, the J call TRBJ2-3, with 9 nucleotides matching TRBD2. Germline V lookup: CDR1 SSHAT, CDR2 FNYEAQ (reference sequence). The CDR3 is 15 residues long. As DNA, the CDR3 is TGTGCTAGCAGCTTGGGTAGCGGGGGAACAGATACGCAGTATTTT. It translates to CASSLGSGGTDTQYF.

The V gene is TRBV27, the J gene TRBJ2-3, with TRBD2 as a possible D gene (6 bases). Germline CDR1 reads MNHEY; CDR2 reads SMNVEV (reference sequence). Trimming took off 2 bases at V and 5 bases at J, with 11 bases between the two ends. The CDR3 totals 14 residues. CDR3 region: CASSLPSSGDTQYF. CDR3 nucleotide sequence: TGTGCCAGCAGTTTACCCAGTAGCGGAGATACGCAGTATTTT.

The chain has TRBV18 and TRBJ1-5; 8 nucleotides line up with TRBD1. This CDR3 contains 15 residues. After removal of 3 bases from V and 6 bases from J, the junction contained 7 bases not matched to a gene. Germline loops: CDR1 KGHSH, CDR2 LQKENI. CDR3 in amino acids: CASSPTGGEGQPQHF. CDR3 DNA: TGTGCCAGCTCACCCACAGGGGGGGAAGGTCAGCCCCAGCATTTT.

This clone showed up just a few times. The chain couples TRBV10-3 to TRBJ1-2; 8 bases fit TRBD1. Germline V gene lookup returns CDR1 ENHRY and CDR2 SYGVKD. This CDR3 spans 12 amino acids. Germline trimming cut 4 bases from V and 10 bases from J; bases unmatched to any gene: 5. Here the CDR3 reads CAISGTGKDYTF. CDR3 DNA: TGTGCCATCAGTGGGACAGGGAAGGACTACACCTTC.